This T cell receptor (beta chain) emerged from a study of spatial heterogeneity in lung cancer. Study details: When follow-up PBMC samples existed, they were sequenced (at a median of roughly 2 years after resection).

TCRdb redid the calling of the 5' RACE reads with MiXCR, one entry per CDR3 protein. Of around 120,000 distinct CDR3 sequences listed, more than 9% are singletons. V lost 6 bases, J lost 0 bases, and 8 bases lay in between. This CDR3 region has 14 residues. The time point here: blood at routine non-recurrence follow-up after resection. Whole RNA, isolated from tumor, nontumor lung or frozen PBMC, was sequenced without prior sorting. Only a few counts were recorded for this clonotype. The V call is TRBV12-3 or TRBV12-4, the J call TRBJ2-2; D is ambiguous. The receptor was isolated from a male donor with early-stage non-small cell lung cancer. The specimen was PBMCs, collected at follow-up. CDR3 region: CASRRSTNTGELFF. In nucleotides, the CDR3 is TGTGCCAGCAGGCGCAGCACGAACACCGGGGAGCTGTTTTTT.